The clone carrying this T cell receptor (beta chain) turned up a few times. Its antigen is currently unknown. The CDR3 spans 12 residues. Germline V CDR1 and CDR2: MNHEY, SVGAGI. V gave up 8 bases and J gave up 4 bases, with 11 bases separating them. Treatment in this sample: oral pan-JAK inhibitor, 5-10 mg twice daily. Patients with alopecia areata provided lesional scalp punch biopsies as well as peripheral blood. Both CD4+ and CD8+ T cells were separated by sorting PBMCs. The source of the sample is a study of CD8+ T cells in alopecia areata. Study findings and constraints: Expanded CD8+ clones among the top 100, and scalp clonality, were significantly decreased by tofacitinib. Normal scalp showed lower clonality than lesional scalp, especially alopecia totalis/universalis.

Extraction and reverse transcription of RNA yielded cDNA as the sequencing template. Profiling relied on immunoSEQ multiplex PCR, and the TCRdb table lists in-frame clones only, not all of them. The data show 150,000 to 200,000 clones, with roughly 65% seen just once and roughly 0.85% held by the top ten. The sample in question was CD4+ T cells sorted from blood, obtained at week 4, from a patient treated with tofacitinib. The gene calls are TRBV6-5 and TRBJ2-5; D is uncertain. The receptor's source is a human donor with alopecia areata. This CDR3 is CASSPRRETQYF. Written as DNA, the CDR3 is TGTGCCAGCTCTCCCCGGAGAGAGACCCAGTACTTC.